Shown below are 16 T cell receptor beta chains from a single sample sequenced in a study of PD-1 and CTLA-4 blockade in melanoma. TCRdb's copy holds only in-frame clones and misses some; the assay was immunoSEQ multiplex PCR. The table has around 32,000 clones, 70% to 90% seen once. The sequencing here drew on CD8+ T cells from peripheral blood, taken before anti-PD-1 treatment. All receptors come from a human donor with melanoma.

J is TRBJ2-7 and V is TRBV6-5; 10 bases agree with TRBD1. This CDR3 is built from 15 residues. Germline V gene sequence: CDR1 MNHEY, CDR2 SVGAGI. V gave up 5 bases and J gave up 3 bases; unmatched junction bases: 7. CDR3 sequence (DNA): TGTGCCAGCAGTCGAATCCGGGACAGGGGCTACGAGCAGTACTTC. It encodes CASSRIRDRGYEQYF.

This chain uses TRBV10-2 with TRBJ2-3, with D perhaps matching TRBD2 (6 bases). The ends were cut back, 8 bases at V and 0 bases at J, with 12 bases in the middle. CDR3 length: 14 residues. The germline CDR1 and CDR2 sequences are WSHSY and SAAADI. The CDR3 spells CASGSSESTDTQYF. DNA of the CDR3: TGCGCCAGCGGATCTAGCGAAAGCACAGATACGCAGTATTTT.

Written as DNA, the CDR3 is TGCGCCAGCAGTGAGAGCAGGGGAGGGAGCACCGGGGAGCTGTTTTTT. Translating gives CASSESRGGSTGELFF. The chain uses TRBV10-1 and TRBJ2-2, with D perhaps matching TRBD2 (7 bases). In germline, CDR1 is WNHNN, CDR2 SYGVQD (reference sequence). CDR3 length: 16 amino acids. V was cut by 2 bases and J by 4 bases, with 14 bases left in between.

CDR3: CASSLTSDSMNTEAFF. The CDR3 nucleotides are TGCGCCAGCAGCTTGACCTCGGACAGTATGAACACTGAAGCTTTCTTT. The V gene is TRBV5-1, the J gene TRBJ1-1; perhaps TRBD1 as D (6 bases). CDR1 is SGHRS and CDR2 is YFSETQ in the germline V gene. The CDR3 is 16 amino acids. V dropped 1 base and J dropped 0 bases, with 13 bases sitting between them.

The chain carries TRBV6-2 or TRBV6-3 and TRBJ2-3; D perhaps matches TRBD2 (5 bases). CDR1 and CDR2 (germline): MNHEY, SVGEGT. The V and J ends lost 6 bases and 2 bases respectively, with 6 bases between them. This CDR3 is built from 12 residues. CDR3: CASSGLTDTQYF. The DNA of the CDR3 is TGTGCCAGCAGCGGACTCACAGATACGCAGTATTTT.

CDR3 amino acids: CASSPRTSGANHNEQFF. As DNA, the CDR3 is TGTGCCAGCAGCCCTAGGACTAGCGGGGCCAATCACAATGAGCAGTTCTTC. The chain carries TRBV7-3 and TRBJ2-1; 12 positions match TRBD2. Germline lookup yields CDR1 SGHTA and CDR2 FQGTGA. V trimming: 5 bases; J trimming: 5 bases; junction bases outside the gene matches: 10. CDR3 length: 17 amino acids.

This clone was found once. The chain carries TRBV27 and TRBJ2-5; TRBD1 agrees at 9 bases. This CDR3 is built from 14 residues. J gave up 5 bases and V 5 bases, and 6 bases lay outside the gene matches. CDR1 MNHEY and CDR2 SMNVEV come from the germline V gene (reference sequence). The CDR3 protein is CASSHRDRVETQYF. The CDR3 DNA follows: TGTGCCAGCAGTCATCGGGACAGGGTCGAGACCCAGTACTTC.

This sequence joins TRBV6-5 and TRBJ1-1; D unclear. Trimming took 4 bases from V and 5 from J, leaving 11 bases between them. Per the germline V gene, CDR1 is MNHEY and CDR2 is SVGAGI. This CDR3 spans 13 amino acids. The CDR3 sequence: CASSFTAGTEAFF. DNA for the CDR3: TGTGCCAGCAGTTTCACAGCCGGGACTGAAGCTTTCTTT.

The genes are TRBV6-6 and TRBJ1-2, with D unclear. Trimming took 7 bases from V and 2 from J, leaving 11 bases between them. The germline V gene encodes CDR1 MNHNY and CDR2 SVGAGI (reference sequence). This CDR3 is built from 13 residues. The CDR3: CASTWVRNYGYTF. In DNA form, the CDR3 reads TGTGCCAGCACCTGGGTGAGGAACTATGGCTACACCTTC.

In this sample, this clone turned up once. The rearrangement joins TRBV9 to TRBJ2-2; D might be TRBD2 (6 bases). Deletions cut 4 bases from V and 4 bases from J, with 20 bases between. This CDR3 comprises 17 residues. Germline V gene sequence: CDR1 SGDLS, CDR2 YYNGEE. The chain's CDR3 is CASSISRDGGTTGELFF. The CDR3 DNA reads as TGTGCCAGCAGCATCTCCCGGGACGGAGGGACCACCGGGGAGCTGTTTTTT.

This clone showed up just once. This chain joins TRBV11-2 and TRBJ2-7; 7 positions agree with TRBD1. The CDR3 extends over 16 amino acids. The J segment lost 4 bases and the V segment lost 4 bases, leaving 13 bases of the junction unmatched. Germline values: CDR1 SGHAT, CDR2 FQNNGV. CDR3 sequence reads: CASSSQMGTEGYEQYF. The CDR3 nucleotides read TGTGCCAGCAGCTCGCAGATGGGGACAGAGGGATACGAGCAGTACTTC.

This chain connects TRBV2 to TRBJ2-5, with a possible D match to TRBD2 (5 bases). Trimming took 6 bases from V and 5 from J, leaving 13 bases between them. Germline V gene lookup returns CDR1 SNHLY and CDR2 FYNNEI. CDR3 length: 13 amino acids. The CDR3 coding sequence is TGTGCCAGCAGGCCCGGATGGGAGGAGACCCAGTACTTC. It yields the protein CASRPGWEETQYF.

V gene TRBV29-1 combines with J gene TRBJ2-1; D possibly corresponds to TRBD2 (6 bases). The CDR3 is 14 amino acids. Trimming stripped 6 bases from V and 7 bases from J, with 19 bases between. From germline, CDR1 is SQVTM and CDR2 ANQGSEA. The CDR3 loop reads CSVTTGTAGNEQFF. CDR3 in DNA: TGCAGCGTGACTACCGGGACTGCCGGGAATGAGCAGTTCTTC.

CDR3 DNA sequence: TGTGGCTTGATGGGGGACCATGGCACTGAAGCTTTCTTT. Amino acids: CGLMGDHGTEAFF. This sequence joins TRBV2 and TRBJ1-1; a weak D match, TRBD1 (5 bases). The germline CDR1 and CDR2 sequences are SNHLY and FYNNEI. This CDR3 comprises 13 residues.

The chain uses TRBV28 and TRBJ2-3; 7 bases are shared with TRBD2. The CDR3 runs to 14 residues. From germline, CDR1 is MDHEN and CDR2 SYDVKM. Germline trimming cut 3 bases from V and 0 bases from J; bases unmatched to any gene: 0. The CDR3 protein is CASSLGGSTDTQYF. The CDR3, as DNA: TGTGCCAGCAGTTTGGGGGGGAGCACAGATACGCAGTATTTT.

The chain combines TRBV2 with TRBJ2-2; possibly TRBD2 for D (5 bases). This CDR3 contains 16 residues. The germline V gene encodes CDR1 SNHLY and CDR2 FYNNEI. Trimming took off 5 bases at V and 5 bases at J, with 18 bases between the two ends. CDR3 nucleotide sequence: TGTGCCAGCAGTCTCGCGACCCCCCCGGGGACCGGGGAGCTGTTTTTT. This encodes CASSLATPPGTGELFF. The complete variable domain, with remaining parts taken from reference TRBV2 and TRBJ2-2, reads EPEVTQTPSHQVTQMGQEVILRCVPISNHLYFYWYRQILGQKVEFLVSFYNNEISEKSEIFDDQFSVERPDGSNFTLKIRSTKLEDSAMYFCASSLATPPGTGELFFGEGSRLTVL.